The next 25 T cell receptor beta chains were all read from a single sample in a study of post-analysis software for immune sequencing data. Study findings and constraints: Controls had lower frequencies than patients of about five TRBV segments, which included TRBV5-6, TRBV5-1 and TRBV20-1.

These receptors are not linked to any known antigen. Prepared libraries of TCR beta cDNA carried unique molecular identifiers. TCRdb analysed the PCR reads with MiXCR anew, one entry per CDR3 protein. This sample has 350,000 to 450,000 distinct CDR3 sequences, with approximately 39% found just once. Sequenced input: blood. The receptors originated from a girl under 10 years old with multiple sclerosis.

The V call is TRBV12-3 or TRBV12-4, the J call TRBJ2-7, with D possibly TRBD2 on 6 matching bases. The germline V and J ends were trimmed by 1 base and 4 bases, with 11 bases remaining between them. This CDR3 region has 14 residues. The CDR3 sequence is CASSLVGGPYEQYF. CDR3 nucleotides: TGTGCCAGCAGTTTAGTGGGAGGACCTTACGAGCAGTACTTC.

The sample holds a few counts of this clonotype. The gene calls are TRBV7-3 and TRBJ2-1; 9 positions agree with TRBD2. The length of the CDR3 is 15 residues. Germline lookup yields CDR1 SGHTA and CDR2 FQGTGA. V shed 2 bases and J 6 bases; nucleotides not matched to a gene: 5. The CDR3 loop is CASSLLAGPGNEQFF. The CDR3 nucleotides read TGTGCCAGCAGCTTACTAGCGGGACCAGGCAATGAGCAGTTCTTC.

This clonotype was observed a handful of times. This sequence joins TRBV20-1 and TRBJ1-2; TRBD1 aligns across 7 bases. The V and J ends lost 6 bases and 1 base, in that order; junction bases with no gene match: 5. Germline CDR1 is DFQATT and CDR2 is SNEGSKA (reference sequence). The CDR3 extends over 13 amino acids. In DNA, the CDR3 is TGCAGTGCGAAGACAGGGAGTAACTATGGCTACACCTTC. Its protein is CSAKTGSNYGYTF.

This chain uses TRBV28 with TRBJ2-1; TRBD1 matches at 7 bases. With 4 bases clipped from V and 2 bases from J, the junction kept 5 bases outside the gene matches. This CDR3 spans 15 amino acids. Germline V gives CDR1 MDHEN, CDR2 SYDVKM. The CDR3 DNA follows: TGTGCCAGCAGTTGGGCCGGGACAGCCTACAATGAGCAGTTCTTC. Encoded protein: CASSWAGTAYNEQFF.

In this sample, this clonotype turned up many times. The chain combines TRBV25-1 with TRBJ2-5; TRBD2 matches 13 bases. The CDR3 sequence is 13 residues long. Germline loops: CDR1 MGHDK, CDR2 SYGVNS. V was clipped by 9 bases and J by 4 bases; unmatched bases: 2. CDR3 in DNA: TGTGCCAGTGGACTAGCGGGAGTAGAGACCCAGTACTTC. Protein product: CASGLAGVETQYF.

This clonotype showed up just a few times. DNA for the CDR3: TGTGCCAGCAAGTGGGCGGACAGGGGGCAGTACGAGCAGTACTTC. This codes for CASKWADRGQYEQYF. The chain links TRBV6-1 to TRBJ2-7; 11 bases are shared with TRBD1. CDR3 length: 15 amino acids. V lost 7 bases and J lost 4; bases outside the gene matches: 9. Germline CDR1 MNHNS, CDR2 SASEGT.

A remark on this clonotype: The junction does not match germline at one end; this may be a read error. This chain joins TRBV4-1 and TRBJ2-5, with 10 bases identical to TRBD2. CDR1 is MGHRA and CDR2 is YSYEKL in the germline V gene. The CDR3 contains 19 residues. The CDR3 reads CTSSQGLAGDFWVQETQYF. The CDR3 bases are TGCACCAGCAGCCAAGGGCTAGCGGGAGATTTTTGGGTCCAAGAGACCCAGTACTTC.

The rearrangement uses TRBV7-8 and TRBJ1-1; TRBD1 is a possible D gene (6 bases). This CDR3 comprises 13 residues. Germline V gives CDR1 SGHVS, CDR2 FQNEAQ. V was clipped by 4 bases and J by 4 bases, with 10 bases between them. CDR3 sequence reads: CASSSGVRTEAFF. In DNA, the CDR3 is TGTGCCAGCAGCTCAGGGGTACGCACTGAAGCTTTCTTT.

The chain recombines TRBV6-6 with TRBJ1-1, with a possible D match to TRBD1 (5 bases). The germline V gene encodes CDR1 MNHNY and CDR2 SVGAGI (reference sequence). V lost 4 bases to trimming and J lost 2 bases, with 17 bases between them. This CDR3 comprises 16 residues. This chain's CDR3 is CASSWYPTAINTEAFF. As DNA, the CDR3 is TGTGCCAGCAGTTGGTACCCGACAGCGATAAACACTGAAGCTTTCTTT.

CDR3 residues: CASSEDRAVLWDEQYF. CDR3 bases: TGTGCCAGCAGTGAAGACAGGGCAGTTTTGTGGGACGAGCAGTACTTC. V gene TRBV6-1 combines with J gene TRBJ2-5, with D tentatively TRBD1 (6 bases). The last part of the DNA fits TRBJ2-7 better; the J call may be wrong. The CDR3 consists of 16 residues. Germline V gene lookup returns CDR1 MNHNS and CDR2 SASEGT.

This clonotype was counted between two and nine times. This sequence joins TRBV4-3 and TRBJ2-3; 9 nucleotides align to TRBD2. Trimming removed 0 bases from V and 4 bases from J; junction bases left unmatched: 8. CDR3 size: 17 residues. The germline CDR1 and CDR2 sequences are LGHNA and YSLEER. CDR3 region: CASSQEWVAGDADTQYF. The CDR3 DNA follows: TGCGCCAGCAGCCAAGAGTGGGTAGCGGGAGACGCAGATACGCAGTATTTT.

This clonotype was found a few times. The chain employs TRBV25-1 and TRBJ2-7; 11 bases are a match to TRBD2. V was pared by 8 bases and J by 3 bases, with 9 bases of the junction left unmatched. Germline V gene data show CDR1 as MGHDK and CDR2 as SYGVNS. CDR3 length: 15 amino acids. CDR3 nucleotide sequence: TGTGCCAGCTCGGGACTAGCGGAACCGGGCTACGAGCAGTACTTC. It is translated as CASSGLAEPGYEQYF.

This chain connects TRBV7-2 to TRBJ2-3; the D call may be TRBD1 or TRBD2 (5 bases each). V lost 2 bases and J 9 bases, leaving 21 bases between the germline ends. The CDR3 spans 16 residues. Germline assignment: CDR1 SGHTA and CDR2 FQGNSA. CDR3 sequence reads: CASSLISTARGETQYF. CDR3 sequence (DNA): TGTGCCAGCAGCTTAATTAGTACGGCGAGAGGGGAGACGCAGTATTTT.

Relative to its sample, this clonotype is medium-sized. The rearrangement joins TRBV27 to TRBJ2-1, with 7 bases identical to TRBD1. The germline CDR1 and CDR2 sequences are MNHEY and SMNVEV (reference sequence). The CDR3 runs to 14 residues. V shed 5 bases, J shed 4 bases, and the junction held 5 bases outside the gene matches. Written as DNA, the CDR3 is TGTGCCAGCAGTCCGCCGGGACAGTACAATGAGCAGTTCTTC. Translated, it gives CASSPPGQYNEQFF.

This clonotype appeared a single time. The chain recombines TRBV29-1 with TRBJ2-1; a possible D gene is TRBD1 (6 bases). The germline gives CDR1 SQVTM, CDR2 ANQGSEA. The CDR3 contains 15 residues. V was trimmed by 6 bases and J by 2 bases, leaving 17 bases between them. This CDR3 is CSVLSLGQTYNEQFF. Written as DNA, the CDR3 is TGCAGCGTCCTCTCGCTGGGACAAACCTACAATGAGCAGTTCTTC.

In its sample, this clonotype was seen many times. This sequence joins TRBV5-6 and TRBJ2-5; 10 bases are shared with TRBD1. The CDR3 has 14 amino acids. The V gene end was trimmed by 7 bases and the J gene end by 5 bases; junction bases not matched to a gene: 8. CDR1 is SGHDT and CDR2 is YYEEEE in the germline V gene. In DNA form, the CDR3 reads TGTGCCAGCTCTAGACAGGGGGCGGAGGAGACCCAGTACTTC. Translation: CASSRQGAEETQYF.

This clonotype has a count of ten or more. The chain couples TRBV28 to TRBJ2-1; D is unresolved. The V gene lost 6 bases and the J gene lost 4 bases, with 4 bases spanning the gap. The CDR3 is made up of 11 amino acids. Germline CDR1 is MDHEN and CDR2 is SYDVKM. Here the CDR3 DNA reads TGTGCCAGCAGCCTTTACAATGAGCAGTTCTTC. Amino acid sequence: CASSLYNEQFF.

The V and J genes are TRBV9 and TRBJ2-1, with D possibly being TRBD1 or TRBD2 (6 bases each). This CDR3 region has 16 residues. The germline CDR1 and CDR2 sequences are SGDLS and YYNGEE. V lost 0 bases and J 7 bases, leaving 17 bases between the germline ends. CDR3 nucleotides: TGTGCCAGCAGCGTAGAAGGGGGAGGTCTTGTAAATGAGCAGTTCTTC. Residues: CASSVEGGGLVNEQFF.

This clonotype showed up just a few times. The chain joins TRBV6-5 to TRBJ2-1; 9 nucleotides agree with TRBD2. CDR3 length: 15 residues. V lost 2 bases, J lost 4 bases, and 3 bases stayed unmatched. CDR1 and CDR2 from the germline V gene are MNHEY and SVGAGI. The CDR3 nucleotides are TGTGCCAGCAGTTACCGCGGGGGGGATTACAATGAGCAGTTCTTC. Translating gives CASSYRGGDYNEQFF.

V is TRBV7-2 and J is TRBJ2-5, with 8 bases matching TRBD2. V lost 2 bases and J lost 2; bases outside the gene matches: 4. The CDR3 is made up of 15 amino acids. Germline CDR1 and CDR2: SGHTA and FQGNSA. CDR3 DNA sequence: TGTGCCAGCAGCTTACTGGGCGGGAGGCAAGAGACCCAGTACTTC. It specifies CASSLLGGRQETQYF.

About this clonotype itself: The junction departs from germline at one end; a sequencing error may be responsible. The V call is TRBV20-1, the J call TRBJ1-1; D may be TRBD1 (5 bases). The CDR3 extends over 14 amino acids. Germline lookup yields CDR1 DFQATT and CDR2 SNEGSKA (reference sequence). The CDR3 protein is CSARAPGRRTGAFF. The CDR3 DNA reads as TGCAGTGCTAGAGCCCCGGGGCGGAGAACTGGAGCTTTCTTT.

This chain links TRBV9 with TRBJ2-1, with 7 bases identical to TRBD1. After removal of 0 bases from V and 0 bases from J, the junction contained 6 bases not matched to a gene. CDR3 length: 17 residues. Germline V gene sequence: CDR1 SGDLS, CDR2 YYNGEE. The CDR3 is CASSVEGTAVSYNEQFF. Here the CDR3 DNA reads TGTGCCAGCAGCGTAGAGGGGACAGCAGTCTCCTACAATGAGCAGTTCTTC.

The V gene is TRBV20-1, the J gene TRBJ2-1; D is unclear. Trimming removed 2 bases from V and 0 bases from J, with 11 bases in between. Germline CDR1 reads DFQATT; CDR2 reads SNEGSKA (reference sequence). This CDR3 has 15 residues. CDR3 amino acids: CSARMAESSYNEQFF. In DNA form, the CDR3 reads TGCAGTGCTAGAATGGCTGAAAGCTCCTACAATGAGCAGTTCTTC.

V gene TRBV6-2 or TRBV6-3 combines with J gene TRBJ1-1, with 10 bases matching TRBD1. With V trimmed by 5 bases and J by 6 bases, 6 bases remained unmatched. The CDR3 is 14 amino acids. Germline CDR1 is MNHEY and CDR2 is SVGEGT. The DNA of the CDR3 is TGTGCCAGCAGTCCGGGACAGGGGTGGTCTGAAGCTTTCTTT. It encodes CASSPGQGWSEAFF.

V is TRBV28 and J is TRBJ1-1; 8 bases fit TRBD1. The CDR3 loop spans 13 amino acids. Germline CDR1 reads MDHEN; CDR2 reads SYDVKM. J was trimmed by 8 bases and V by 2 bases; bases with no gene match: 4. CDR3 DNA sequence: TGTGCCAGCAGTTTACTGCAGGGGGCAGAAGCTTTCTTT. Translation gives CASSLLQGAEAFF.